Listed below are T cell receptor beta chains from one sample, sequenced in a study of identifying expanded T cells in peripheral blood. Profiling relied on immunoSEQ multiplex PCR, and the TCRdb table lists in-frame clones only, not all of them. The sample yields under 150,000 clones, 75% to 90% seen once. The sequenced material came from blood. These receptors were taken from a person aged 18 to 69 in good health. Each CDR3 is given with its conserved first and last residue. The D gene is left open where the match is weak. Clone sizes are given selectively: once, few, many, or a class where the clone is expanded.

>NA|TRBV7-2|NA|TRBJ2-7
TGTGCCAGCAGTCATACGGCCTCCCCCGGTGCCTACGAGCAGTACTTC
CASSHTASPGAYEQYF
>NA|TRBV4-3|once|TRBJ1-5
TGCGCCAGCAGCCAAGATAGGGATCGGCCCCAGCATTTT
CASSQDRDRPQHF
>NA|TRBV18|NA|TRBJ1-5
TGTGCCAGCTCACCAAATCCACAGGGCTCCTATCAGCCCCAGCATTTT
CASSPNPQGSYQPQHF
>NA|TRBV19|once|TRBJ1-4
TGTGCCAGTAGTCCACTTGGGAGGCGGACTAATGAAAAACTGTTTTTT
CASSPLGRRTNEKLFF
>NA|TRBV10-3|once|TRBJ2-2
TGTGCCATCAGGGGGCCGGACACCGGGGAGCTGTTTTTT
CAIRGPDTGELFF
>NA|TRBV19|NA|TRBJ2-7
TGTGCCAGTAGTATCTCCCGATTCTACGAGCAGTACTTC
CASSISRFYEQYF
>NA|TRBV19|NA|TRBJ1-4
TGTGCCAGTAGCACAAGGGTGACGACTAATGAAAAACTGTTTTTT
CASSTRVTTNEKLFF
>NA|TRBV5-6|NA|TRBJ2-3
TGTGCCAGCAGCTTGTTCACAGATACGCAGTATTTT
CASSLFTDTQYF
>TRBD1|TRBV6-5|NA|TRBJ1-6
TGTGCCAGCAGTTACTCGCGACAGGGGTCTAATTCACCCCTCCACTTT
CASSYSRQGSNSPLHF
>NA|TRBV4-1|NA|TRBJ1-5
TGCGCCAGCAGCCCTCTTCCGACGGGTCAGCCCCAGCATTTT
CASSPLPTGQPQHF
>NA|TRBV30|NA|TRBJ1-2
TGTGCCTGTATCCGGGAGGGAAGCTACACCTTC
CACIREGSYTF
>TRBD1|TRBV7-2|NA|TRBJ1-4
TGTGCCAGCAGCTTGGCAGGGGGCGGCGAAAAACTGTTTTTT
CASSLAGGGEKLFF
>NA|TRBV30|NA|TRBJ1-1
TGTGCCTGGGGGGCAGTCAACACTGAAGCTTTCTTT
CAWGAVNTEAFF
>NA|TRBV7-8|NA|TRBJ2-2
TGTGCCAGCAGCTTAGTACAGCCTGTAGCCGGGGAGCTGTTTTTT
CASSLVQPVAGELFF
>NA|TRBV18|NA|TRBJ1-2
TGTGCCAGCTCACCCCAGGGGTCCCGCTATGGCTACACCTTC
CASSPQGSRYGYTF
>TRBD1|TRBV13|NA|TRBJ1-1
TGTGCCAGCAGGCCCGGGACAGCTAACACTGAAGCTTTCTTT
CASRPGTANTEAFF
>NA|TRBV4-3|NA|TRBJ2-3
TGCGCCAGCAGCCCCCAGGAGGCCCCGGGGATGGATACGCAGTATTTT
CASSPQEAPGMDTQYF
>NA|TRBV12-5|once|TRBJ1-1
TGTGCTAGTGGTTTGGCTCCAAACAGGAAAGGGAACACTGAAGCTTTCTTT
CASGLAPNRKGNTEAFF
>NA|TRBV6-1|NA|TRBJ1-2
TGTGCCAGCAGGGAGGGGATGGGCTATGGCTACACCTTC
CASREGMGYGYTF
>NA|TRBV11-3|NA|TRBJ1-3
TGTGCCAGCAGCTTACCACAGCGAAACACCATATATTTT
CASSLPQRNTIYF
>NA|TRBV7-7|NA|TRBJ2-2
TGTGCCAGCAGCCTAACAGGGAACACCGGGGAGCTGTTTTTT
CASSLTGNTGELFF
>TRBD2|TRBV6-4|NA|TRBJ2-3
TGTGCCAGCAGTGACACACCGAATGGAGCGGGGGGTAGTGATACGCAGTATTTT
CASSDTPNGAGGSDTQYF
>NA|TRBV20-1|NA|TRBJ2-7
TGCAGTGCAATACAGGGTTACGAGCAGTACTTC
CSAIQGYEQYF
>NA|TRBV7-9|NA|TRBJ1-2
TGTGCCAGCAGCTTAACCGGTAGGGGTGACTATGGCTACACCTTC
CASSLTGRGDYGYTF
>NA|TRBV30|NA|TRBJ2-7
TGTGCCTGGAGTGTGATGAGCACAACCTACGAGCAGTACTTC
CAWSVMSTTYEQYF
>NA|TRBV5-5|NA|TRBJ2-4
TGTGCCAGCAGCATACAGGGTCCCGAGAGAAACATTCAGTACTTC
CASSIQGPERNIQYF
>NA|TRBV7-8|NA|TRBJ2-7
TGTGCCAGCAGCGGTGGGAGATGGTTCTACGAGCAGTACTTC
CASSGGRWFYEQYF
>NA|TRBV7-2|NA|TRBJ1-2
TGTGCCAGCAGCTTAGCGCTTCGGCCCTACCCAAATTATGGCTACACCTTC
CASSLALRPYPNYGYTF
>TRBD1|TRBV7-2|few|TRBJ1-6
TGTGCCAGCAGCTTAGGACGGGGGACAGGGGGCTGGGGTTCACCCCTCCACTTT
CASSLGRGTGGWGSPLHF
>TRBD1|TRBV27|NA|TRBJ2-1
TGTGCCAGCATGCCCTCAATGGGACAGTACAATGAGCAGTTCTTC
CASMPSMGQYNEQFF
>NA|TRBV7-8|NA|TRBJ1-2
TGTGCCAGCAGCTTAGATCGATCGGGATCTCTTGGCCGTAACTATGGCTACACCTTC
CASSLDRSGSLGRNYGYTF
>NA|TRBV11-2|NA|TRBJ2-3
TGTGCCAGCAGCAGGGGAATTACAGATACGCAGTATTTT
CASSRGITDTQYF
>NA|TRBV27|NA|TRBJ1-2
TGTGCCAGCAGTTTTTCCGGGGGCTATGGCTACACCTTC
CASSFSGGYGYTF
>NA|TRBV19|NA|TRBJ1-2
TGTGCCAGTAGTAGAGATGACATCTATGGCTACACCTTC
CASSRDDIYGYTF
>NA|TRBV7-2|NA|TRBJ1-1
TGTGCCAGCAGCTTAGATGGATTCAACACTGAAGCTTTCTTT
CASSLDGFNTEAFF
>NA|TRBV11-1|NA|TRBJ2-1
TGTGCCAGCAGCCGACAGTACAATGAGCAGTTCTTC
CASSRQYNEQFF
>TRBD1|TRBV5-7|NA|TRBJ1-5
TGTGCCAGCAGCTCGGGACAGACCAATCAGCCCCAGCATTTT
CASSSGQTNQPQHF
>NA|TRBV2|NA|TRBJ2-7
TGTGCCAGCAGTGTTTGGGTAGAGTACGAGCAGTACTTC
CASSVWVEYEQYF
>NA|TRBV25-1|NA|TRBJ1-2
TGTGCCAGCAGTGAATTCCGCGGCTACACCTTC
CASSEFRGYTF
>NA|TRBV4-3|NA|TRBJ2-7
TGCGCCAGCAGCCAAGATCTAATTACAGTCTACTACGAGCAGTACTTC
CASSQDLITVYYEQYF
>NA|TRBV7-2|NA|TRBJ1-4
TGTGCCAGCAGCTTAGTCACGGGTAATGAAAAACTGTTTTTT
CASSLVTGNEKLFF
>TRBD1|TRBV5-4|NA|TRBJ1-2
TGTGCCAGCAGCTTCTCCACCGGGACAGGCTTTCTTAACTATGGCTACACCTTC
CASSFSTGTGFLNYGYTF
>NA|TRBV5-1|NA|TRBJ1-1
TGCGCCAGCAGCGAGGGGACTGAAGCTTTCTTT
CASSEGTEAFF